A single T cell receptor beta chain is shown here with its context. Germline-derived CDR1 and CDR2 are LNHDA and SQIVND (reference sequence). V was clipped by 4 bases and J by 0 bases; unmatched bases: 4. The CDR3 covers 16 residues. Method: immunoSEQ multiplex PCR; TCRdb's copy keeps in-frame clones and lacks some. The profile shows some 73,000 clones, around 92% of them singletons. The entry originates in a study of T cell changes during pregnancy in multiple sclerosis. This clonotype was obtained from a female donor in good health, enrolled as a control in a pregnancy study. The chain links TRBV19 to TRBJ2-7; 12 bases map to TRBD2. The material was peripheral blood, obtained in the third trimester of pregnancy. CDR3 nucleotide sequence: TGTGCCAGTAGTAAGGGACTAGCGGGCCACTCCTACGAGCAGTACTTC. Protein sequence: CASSKGLAGHSYEQYF.